Shown below are 26 T cell receptor beta chains from a single sample sequenced in a study of blood T cell repertoires in COVID-19. The assay was immunoSEQ multiplex PCR, and TCRdb's table has in-frame clones only and misses some. Among 130,000 to 150,000 clones, less than 85% were seen once, and the ten largest hold 5.5% to 8%. What was sequenced was peripheral blood. The source is a human donor in a cohort sampled during active COVID-19.

This clone has only a few counts. The V call is TRBV6-2 or TRBV6-3, the J call TRBJ2-4, with a tentative D call TRBD1 (6 bases). V was cut by 4 bases and J by 5 bases, with 12 bases left in between. This CDR3 contains 14 residues. The germline V gene encodes CDR1 MNHEY and CDR2 SVGEGT. The CDR3 loop is CASSSSGVENIQYF. DNA of the CDR3: TGTGCCAGCAGTTCCTCAGGGGTCGAAAACATTCAGTACTTC.

This clone appeared once. The rearrangement joins TRBV5-8 to TRBJ2-7; the match to TRBD1 covers 7 bases. V lost 1 base to trimming and J lost 0 bases; unmatched junction nucleotides: 10. Germline V CDR1 and CDR2: SGHTS, YDEGEE. CDR3 length equals 17 residues. CDR3 sequence: CASSLPEWRQGSYEQYF. As DNA, the CDR3 is TGTGCCAGCAGCTTGCCCGAATGGAGACAGGGCTCCTACGAGCAGTACTTC. Full variable domain (remainder filled in from reference TRBV5-8 and TRBJ2-7): EAGVTQSPTHLIKTRGQQATLRCSPISGHTSVYWYQQALGLGLQFLLWYDEGEERNRGNFPPRFSGRQFPNYSSELNVNALELEDSALYLCASSLPEWRQGSYEQYFGPGTRLTVT.

This chain joins TRBV6-2 or TRBV6-3 and TRBJ2-7; TRBD1 aligns across 8 bases. The CDR3 spans 16 residues. V shed 4 bases and J 4 bases; nucleotides not matched to a gene: 12. CDR1 MNHEY and CDR2 SVGEGT come from the germline V gene. CDR3 protein: CASSSTSRGPLYEQYF. DNA for the CDR3: TGTGCCAGCAGTTCAACAAGCAGGGGGCCCTTATACGAGCAGTACTTC.

This chain links TRBV4-3 with TRBJ2-7, with a weak D call TRBD1 (6 bases). The CDR3 is 15 amino acids. V was cut by 0 bases and J by 5 bases, with 14 bases left in between. Germline V gives CDR1 LGHNA, CDR2 YSLEER. The CDR3 DNA follows: TGCGCCAGCAGCCAAGATCCCACAGGGAGTAACGAGCAGTACTTC. It yields the protein CASSQDPTGSNEQYF.

CDR3 DNA sequence: TGTGCCAGCAGCTTGGGACAGGAAAAGACCCAGTACTTC. Its protein is CASSLGQEKTQYF. The chain combines TRBV5-8 with TRBJ2-5, with D perhaps matching TRBD1 (6 bases). V shed 0 bases and J shed 6 bases, with 9 bases lying between them. Germline V gene data show CDR1 as SGHTS and CDR2 as YDEGEE. There are 13 residues in the CDR3. The whole variable domain, remainder taken from reference TRBV5-8 and TRBJ2-5, is EAGVTQSPTHLIKTRGQQATLRCSPISGHTSVYWYQQALGLGLQFLLWYDEGEERNRGNFPPRFSGRQFPNYSSELNVNALELEDSALYLCASSLGQEKTQYFGPGTRLLVL.

A word on this clone: One end of the junction is discordant with germline, which a read error may explain. This rearrangement joins TRBV7-7 to TRBJ2-3, with D possibly matching TRBD2 (7 bases). Per the germline V gene, CDR1 is SSHAT and CDR2 is FNYEAQ (reference sequence). This CDR3 has 18 residues. CDR3 nucleotides: TGTGCTAGCACCCCCTGGCCGGGGGCGGGGGCCTCGGGAGATACGCAGTATTTT. This sequence encodes CASTPWPGAGASGDTQYF.

The chain uses TRBV12-3 or TRBV12-4 and TRBJ1-2; a weak D match, TRBD1 (6 bases). The CDR3 totals 13 residues. The V and J ends lost 7 bases and 5 bases respectively, with 14 bases between them. The CDR3 sequence: CASTPLTGYGYTF. DNA for the CDR3: TGTGCCAGCACTCCCTTAACAGGGTATGGCTACACCTTC.

The chain carries TRBV29-1 and TRBJ1-1, with a tentative D call TRBD1 (6 bases). This CDR3 spans 13 amino acids. V lost 3 bases, J lost 1 base, and 9 bases lay in between. Germline lookup yields CDR1 SQVTM and CDR2 ANQGSEA. CDR3 sequence reads: CSVEVGGNTEAFF. Here the CDR3 DNA reads TGCAGCGTTGAGGTAGGGGGGAACACTGAAGCTTTCTTT.

The chain carries TRBV5-5 and TRBJ1-6, with 7 bases matching TRBD1. The CDR3 consists of 15 residues. CDR1 is SGHKS, CDR2 YYEKEE, per germline (reference sequence). With V trimmed by 0 bases and J by 9 bases, 6 bases remained unmatched. CDR3 region: CASSLGDRAGSPLHF. The CDR3, as DNA: TGTGCCAGCAGCTTGGGAGACAGGGCGGGTTCACCCCTCCACTTT.

This chain connects TRBV12-5 to TRBJ1-3; 12 nucleotides agree with TRBD1. Germline CDR1 and CDR2: LGHNT and FRNRAP. This CDR3 is 20 amino acids long. J lost 2 bases, V lost 1 base, and 12 bases had no gene match. The CDR3 region has the DNA TGTGCTAGTGGTTTGGCCACCGGGACAGGGGGCTTAAAGGCTGGAAACACCATATATTTT. As protein: CASGLATGTGGLKAGNTIYF.

The gene calls are TRBV3-1 (or the pseudogene TRBV3-2) and TRBJ1-3; no clear D gene. Germline assignment: CDR1 LGHDT and CDR2 YNNKEL (reference sequence). The CDR3 runs 14 residues. The V end lost 1 base, the J end lost 0 bases, and 4 bases lay between the germline ends. The CDR3 loop is CASSQAVSGNTIYF. CDR3 in DNA: TGTGCCAGCAGCCAAGCGGTCTCTGGAAACACCATATATTTT.

The chain joins TRBV7-8 to TRBJ1-2, with a possible D match to TRBD1 (6 bases). Trimming took off 5 bases at V and 6 bases at J, with 22 bases between the two ends. The germline V gene encodes CDR1 SGHVS and CDR2 FQNEAQ. The CDR3 loop spans 16 amino acids. CDR3 in amino acids: CASSQQGDRMAHGYTF. Written as DNA, the CDR3 is TGTGCCAGCAGCCAACAGGGTGACAGGATGGCCCATGGCTACACCTTC. Complete variable domain (other parts from reference TRBV7-8 and TRBJ1-2): GAGVSQSPRYKVAKRGQDVALRCDPISGHVSLFWYQQALGQGPEFLTYFQNEAQLDKSGLPSDRFFAERPEGSVSTLKIQRTQQEDSAVYLCASSQQGDRMAHGYTFGSGTRLTVV.

This clone was detected a few times. V gene TRBV5-1 combines with J gene TRBJ1-3, with TRBD1 as a possible D gene (6 bases). Germline values: CDR1 SGHRS, CDR2 YFSETQ. The CDR3 has 16 residues. The V and J ends lost 0 bases and 4 bases respectively, with 14 bases between them. For the CDR3, the DNA is TGCGCCAGCAGCTTGGTTCCGGACGACAGGGGAAACACCATATATTTT. This gives the protein CASSLVPDDRGNTIYF.

V and J are TRBV5-5 and TRBJ2-3, with 10 positions matching TRBD1. The CDR3 is made up of 14 amino acids. The germline gives CDR1 SGHKS, CDR2 YYEKEE (reference sequence). V shed 5 bases and J 5 bases; nucleotides not matched to a gene: 5. Here the CDR3 DNA reads TGTGCCAGCAGTTTCGACAGGGGGCAAGATACGCAGTATTTT. Its translation is CASSFDRGQDTQYF. Variable domain in full (rest from reference TRBV5-5 and TRBJ2-3): DAGVTQSPTHLIKTRGQQVTLRCSPISGHKSVSWYQQVLGQGPQFIFQYYEKEERGRGNFPDRFSARQFPNYSSELNVNALLLGDSALYLCASSFDRGQDTQYFGPGTRLTVL.

The chain combines TRBV15 with TRBJ1-4; the D gene is possibly TRBD1 (5 bases). V was cut by 3 bases and J by 5 bases, with 7 bases left in between. CDR3 size: 13 residues. The germline V gene has CDR1 LNHNV and CDR2 YYDKDF (reference sequence). In DNA, the CDR3 is TGTGCCACCAGCAGGGACACAAATGAAAAACTGTTTTTT. Translating gives CATSRDTNEKLFF.

CDR3 in amino acids: CASSEDGGAVDTQYF. The CDR3 nucleotides read TGTGCCAGCAGTGAAGACGGGGGGGCGGTAGATACGCAGTATTTT. The chain carries TRBV6-1 and TRBJ2-3; 8 bases are shared with TRBD2. This CDR3 region has 15 residues. CDR1 MNHNS and CDR2 SASEGT come from the germline V gene. V shed 1 base and J 5 bases; nucleotides not matched to a gene: 5.

The V and J genes are TRBV20-1 and TRBJ2-7, with a tentative D call TRBD2 (6 bases). The germline CDR1 and CDR2 sequences are DFQATT and SNEGSKA (reference sequence). V was trimmed by 5 bases and J by 7 bases, leaving 12 bases between them. This CDR3 region has 11 residues. The CDR3 region has the DNA TGCAGTGCTTCGACTAGTCGGGAGCAGTACTTC. It codes for CSASTSREQYF.

This chain connects TRBV29-1 to TRBJ1-4, with TRBD1 as a possible D gene (5 bases). V shed 5 bases and J shed 5 bases, with 12 bases lying between them. Germline CDR1 is SQVTM and CDR2 is ANQGSEA. The CDR3 spans 13 residues. The CDR3 is CSVSLGANEKLFF. The CDR3 nucleotides read TGCAGCGTTTCGCTTGGGGCCAATGAAAAACTGTTTTTT.

V is TRBV5-1 and J is TRBJ2-3; 9 nucleotides agree with TRBD2. The CDR3 loop spans 16 amino acids. Germline lookup yields CDR1 SGHRS and CDR2 YFSETQ. Trimming at V came to 0 bases and at J to 4 bases, leaving 6 bases not matched to a gene. Here the CDR3 reads CASSLGAGGLPDTQYF. The CDR3 DNA sequence: TGCGCCAGCAGCTTGGGAGCGGGGGGCCTCCCAGATACGCAGTATTTT.

The chain has TRBV18 and TRBJ2-1, with a weak D call TRBD1 (6 bases). Trimming left V 6 bases short and J 0 bases short, with 18 bases between. The CDR3 consists of 17 residues. Per germline, CDR1 KGHSH and CDR2 LQKENI. The CDR3 region is CASSHDGTSISYNEQFF. The CDR3 DNA sequence: TGTGCCAGCTCGCATGACGGGACATCCATCTCCTACAATGAGCAGTTCTTC.

The V gene is TRBV4-2, the J gene TRBJ1-1, with D perhaps TRBD1 (6 bases). Germline CDR1 reads LGHNA; CDR2 reads YNFKEQ. The CDR3 is made up of 13 amino acids. Trimming removed 6 bases from V and 4 bases from J, with 12 bases in between. CDR3 amino acids: CASRVQGITEAFF. CDR3 sequence (DNA): TGTGCCAGCAGGGTACAGGGCATCACTGAAGCTTTCTTT.

V and J are TRBV28 and TRBJ1-4; possible D gene TRBD1, 5 bases. Germline V lookup: CDR1 MDHEN, CDR2 SYDVKM. V lost 5 bases, J lost 0 bases, and 10 bases lay in between. CDR3 length: 15 residues. The CDR3 nucleotides read TGTGCCAGCAGTACGGGGGTTCCAACTAATGAAAAACTGTTTTTT. This sequence encodes CASSTGVPTNEKLFF. The whole variable domain, remainder taken from reference TRBV28 and TRBJ1-4, is DVKVTQSSRYLVKRTGEKVFLECVQDMDHENMFWYRQDPGLGLRLIYFSYDVKMKEKGDIPEGYSVSREKKERFSLILESASTNQTSMYLCASSTGVPTNEKLFFGSGTQLSVL.

CDR3 region: CASSLYGGRDQPQHF. The CDR3 DNA reads TGTGCCAGCAGCTTATATGGGGGCCGGGATCAGCCCCAGCATTTT. The J gene is TRBJ1-5, the V gene TRBV7-2; a possible D gene is TRBD1 (6 bases). Per the germline V gene, CDR1 is SGHTA and CDR2 is FQGNSA. V was shortened by 2 bases and J by 5 bases, with 13 bases between the two germline ends. This CDR3 comprises 15 residues.

The genes are TRBV5-1 and TRBJ2-3; TRBD2 might be the D (6 bases). V lost 4 bases and J 2 bases, leaving 14 bases between the germline ends. Germline V gene data show CDR1 as SGHRS and CDR2 as YFSETQ. There are 15 residues in the CDR3. CDR3 coding DNA: TGCGCCAGCAGCATTGACGGGACTTACACAGATACGCAGTATTTT. It encodes CASSIDGTYTDTQYF.

The chain joins TRBV27 to TRBJ1-4; D remains ambiguous. The CDR3 extends over 14 amino acids. Germline CDR1 and CDR2: MNHEY and SMNVEV (reference sequence). V dropped 6 bases and J dropped 7 bases, with 15 bases sitting between them. The CDR3 region is CASRRPGSGEKLFF. CDR3 sequence (DNA): TGTGCCAGCAGACGGCCGGGAAGCGGTGAAAAACTGTTTTTT.

The chain is built from TRBV5-8 and TRBJ2-7; D ambiguous. In germline, CDR1 is SGHTS, CDR2 YDEGEE. The CDR3 extends over 11 amino acids. V was trimmed by 5 bases and J by 4 bases, leaving 7 bases between them. The DNA of the CDR3 is TGTGCCAGCAGACTTACTTACGAGCAGTACTTC. It specifies CASRLTYEQYF.